This TCR beta chain was sequenced for a study of response to subunit inactivated influenza vaccine. V lost 3 bases and J lost 8; bases outside the gene matches: 14. The CDR3 is 18 residues long. The germline V gene encodes CDR1 MGHRA and CDR2 YSYEKL. TCRdb recomputed calls from the RT-PCR reads with MiXCR, one row per CDR3 protein. Of about 160,000 distinct CDR3 sequences detected, 9.5% to 12% appear once; the ten largest clones hold roughly a third. This clonotype has only a few counts. Sequenced material: CD8+ T cells sorted from PBMCs, taken about 23 months after vaccination. The TCR originated in a man aged 50-75 years who received an inactivated influenza vaccine. The V call is TRBV4-1, the J call TRBJ2-1, with 12 nucleotides matching TRBD1. For the CDR3, the DNA is TGCGCCAGCAGCCACCGCCTTACCGGGACAGGGGGCGGAGATGAGCAGTTCTTC. Residues: CASSHRLTGTGGGDEQFF.